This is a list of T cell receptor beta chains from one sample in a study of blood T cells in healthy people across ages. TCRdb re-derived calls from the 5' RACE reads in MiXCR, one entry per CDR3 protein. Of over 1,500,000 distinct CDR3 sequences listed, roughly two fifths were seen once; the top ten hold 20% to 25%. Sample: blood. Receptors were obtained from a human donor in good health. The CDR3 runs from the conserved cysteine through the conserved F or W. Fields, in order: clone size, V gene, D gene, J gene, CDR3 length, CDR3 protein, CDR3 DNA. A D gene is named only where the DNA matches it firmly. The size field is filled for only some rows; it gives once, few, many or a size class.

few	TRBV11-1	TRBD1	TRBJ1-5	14	CASSRDRANQPQHF	TGTGCCAGCAGTCGGGACAGGGCGAATCAGCCCCAGCATTTT
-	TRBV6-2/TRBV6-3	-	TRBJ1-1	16	CASSYSFGRAVTEAFF	TGTGCCAGCAGTTACTCCTTTGGAAGGGCGGTAACTGAAGCTTTCTTT
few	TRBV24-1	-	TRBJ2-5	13	CATSDVISETQYF	TGTGCCACCAGTGACGTAATATCGGAGACCCAGTACTTC
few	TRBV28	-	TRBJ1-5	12	CAIGGSNQPQHF	TGTGCCATCGGAGGGTCGAATCAGCCCCAGCATTTT
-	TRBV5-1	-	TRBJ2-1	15	CASSFFLATYNEQFF	TGCGCCAGCAGCTTTTTCCTAGCGACCTACAATGAGCAGTTCTTC
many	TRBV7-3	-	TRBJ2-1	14	CASSFSGTYNEQFF	TGTGCCAGCAGCTTCTCCGGGACTTACAATGAGCAGTTCTTC
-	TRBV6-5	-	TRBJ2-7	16	CASSYSNPGGYYEQYF	TGTGCCAGCAGTTACTCAAACCCAGGCGGTTACTACGAGCAGTACTTC
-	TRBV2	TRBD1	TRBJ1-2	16	CASSPSRDRGRNGYTF	TGTGCCAGCAGTCCGTCCCGGGACAGGGGACGCAATGGCTACACCTTC
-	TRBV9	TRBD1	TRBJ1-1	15	CASSQPPGQGGQAFF	TGTGCCAGCAGTCAGCCCCCGGGACAGGGAGGTCAAGCTTTCTTT
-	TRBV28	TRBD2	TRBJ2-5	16	CASSNAGGRGEETQYF	TGTGCCAGCAGCAATGCGGGGGGGAGAGGGGAAGAGACCCAGTACTTC
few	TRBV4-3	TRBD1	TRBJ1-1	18	CASSQEGATGGLNTEAFF	TGCGCCAGCAGCCAAGAAGGGGCGACAGGGGGTTTGAACACTGAAGCTTTCTTT
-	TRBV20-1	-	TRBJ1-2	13	CSASDSITPGYTF	TGCAGTGCTTCGGACAGTATCACTCCGGGCTACACCTTC
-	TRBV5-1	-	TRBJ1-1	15	CASSLALAENTEAFF	TGCGCCAGCAGCTTGGCCTTGGCAGAGAACACTGAAGCTTTCTTT
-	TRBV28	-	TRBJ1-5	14	CASSFSQNNQPQHF	TGTGCCAGCAGTTTTAGTCAGAACAATCAGCCCCAGCATTTT
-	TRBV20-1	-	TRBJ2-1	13	CSARGALRDEQFF	TGCAGTGCTAGGGGAGCACTTCGGGATGAGCAGTTCTTC
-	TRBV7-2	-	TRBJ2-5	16	CASSLNLGGVEETQYF	TGTGCCAGCAGCTTAAACCTGGGCGGTGTGGAAGAGACCCAGTACTTC
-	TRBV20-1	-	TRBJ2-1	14	CSARSDGADGEQFF	TGCAGTGCTAGGAGCGACGGGGCGGACGGTGAGCAGTTCTTC
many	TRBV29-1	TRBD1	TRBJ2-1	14	CSVGWTGGRSEQFF	TGCAGCGTTGGGTGGACAGGGGGACGGTCTGAGCAGTTCTTC
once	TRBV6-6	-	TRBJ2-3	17	CASSYSPSGQRTDTQYF	TGTGCCAGCAGTTACTCGCCAAGCGGGCAACGCACAGATACGCAGTATTTT
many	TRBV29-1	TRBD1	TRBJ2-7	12	CSGRTGIGEQYF	TGCAGCGGTAGGACAGGGATCGGCGAGCAGTACTTC
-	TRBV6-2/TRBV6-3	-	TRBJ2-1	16	CASSSYEEGPYNEQFF	TGTGCCAGCAGTTCATACGAGGAAGGGCCCTACAATGAGCAGTTCTTC
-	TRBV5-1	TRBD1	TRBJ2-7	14	CASRTGRNPYEQYF	TGCGCCAGCAGGACAGGGCGAAATCCCTACGAGCAGTACTTC
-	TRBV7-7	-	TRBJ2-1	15	CASSRDLGGYNEQFF	TGTGCCAGCAGCCGGGACTTGGGGGGATACAATGAGCAGTTCTTC
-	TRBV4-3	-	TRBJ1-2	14	CASTPSGLDYGYTF	TGCGCCAGCACCCCATCGGGGTTGGACTATGGCTACACCTTC
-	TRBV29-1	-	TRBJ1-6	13	CSATIGSNSPLHF	TGCAGCGCGACGATAGGGAGTAATTCACCCCTCCACTTT
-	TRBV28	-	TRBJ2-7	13	CACRYGGSYEQYF	TGTGCCTGCAGGTATGGGGGCTCCTACGAGCAGTACTTC
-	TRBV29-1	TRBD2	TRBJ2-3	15	CSGGTSGGSTDAQYF	TGCAGCGGGGGCACTAGCGGGGGTTCGACAGATGCGCAGTATTTT
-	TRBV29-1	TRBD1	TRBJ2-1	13	CSVGQGAAHEQFF	TGCAGCGTTGGGCAGGGGGCTGCCCATGAGCAGTTCTTC